This T cell receptor beta chain was obtained from a study of siplizumab effects on memory and regulatory T cells. Every sample had 95,000 to 100,000 of its TCR templates assayed. Clones were sequenced by immunoSEQ multiplex PCR, and TCRdb holds only the in-frame ones, with some missing. The sample has about 50,000 clones, more than 75% seen once. With 3 bases clipped from V and 5 bases from J, the junction kept 4 bases outside the gene matches. This CDR3 comprises 15 residues. Germline CDR1 and CDR2: SSHAT and FNYEAQ (reference sequence). The chain employs TRBV7-7 and TRBJ2-5, with 12 bases matching TRBD1. This receptor was identified in a human donor in good health. Sequencing input: naive CD8+ T cells sorted from blood. The CDR3 coding sequence is TGTGCCAGCAGCTTGGGACAGGGGGCCTGGGAGACCCAGTACTTC. This encodes CASSLGQGAWETQYF.